A single sample is the source of the 24 T cell receptor beta chains below, sequenced in a study of T cell repertoires in cytomegalovirus infection. Which antigens these TCRs recognize remains unknown. TCRdb re-called the reads with MiXCR, one entry per CDR3 protein. The sample carries 750,000 to 950,000 distinct CDR3 sequences, roughly 29% recorded once. Sequenced material: cultured CD8+ T cells from PBMCs, taken from culture after CMV antigen stimulation. All receptors derive from a human donor in good health (CMV status not recorded). Some clones in this sample may be carry-over from other donors' samples.

With regard to this clonotype: The junction departs from germline at one end; a sequencing error may be responsible. The J gene is TRBJ2-2, the V gene TRBV2, with 8 bases matching TRBD1. This CDR3 region has 17 residues. CDR1 SNHLY and CDR2 FYNNEI come from the germline V gene. The CDR3, as DNA: TGTGCCAGCGGACCCTTTAGACAGGGGAGAAACACCGAGGAGCTGTTTTTT. It codes for CASGPFRQGRNTEELFF.

This clonotype came up once. CDR3 in DNA: TGTGCCAGCAGCTTAGGACAGGGGATTGGGACCAGAGAGACCCAGTACTTC. Its translation is CASSLGQGIGTRETQYF. This chain joins TRBV7-3 and TRBJ2-5; 9 positions match TRBD1. Germline V gene lookup returns CDR1 SGHTA and CDR2 FQGTGA. V shed 2 bases, J shed 4 bases, and the junction held 11 bases outside the gene matches. The CDR3 totals 17 residues.

The rearrangement joins TRBV12-3 or TRBV12-4 to TRBJ1-6; D is perhaps TRBD1 (5 bases). The CDR3 covers 14 residues. The V end was cut by 6 bases, the J end by 6 bases, with 12 bases between. CDR3 sequence (DNA): TGTGCCAGCAGCGGGCGACAGCTTAATTCACCCCTCCACTTT. It is translated as CASSGRQLNSPLHF.

This chain connects TRBV6-5 to TRBJ1-3; the D is unclear. V was clipped by 4 bases and J by 0 bases, with 7 bases between them. CDR1 MNHEY and CDR2 SVGAGI come from the germline V gene. The CDR3 extends over 14 amino acids. CDR3 sequence: CASSSEYSGNTIYF. The CDR3 DNA reads TGTGCCAGCAGTTCAGAGTACTCTGGAAACACCATATATTTT.

This clonotype was picked up a small number of times. CDR3 coding DNA: TGCAGTGCTGAACAGGGGCGTCAGCCCCAGCATTTT. It specifies CSAEQGRQPQHF. The chain links TRBV20-1 to TRBJ1-5, with 7 bases identical to TRBD1. Germline CDR1 reads DFQATT; CDR2 reads SNEGSKA (reference sequence). V lost 5 bases and J lost 6; bases outside the gene matches: 4. This CDR3 is built from 12 residues.

This clonotype was seen repeatedly, ten times or more. The chain has TRBV5-6 and TRBJ2-1; 9 bases line up with TRBD1. J lost 8 bases, V lost 6 bases, and 12 bases had no gene match. There are 15 residues in the CDR3. Per germline, CDR1 SGHDT and CDR2 YYEEEE. The CDR3 loop is CASTDRGQGMDEQFF. DNA of the CDR3: TGTGCCAGCACAGATAGGGGACAGGGCATGGATGAGCAGTTCTTC. Looking up the rest from reference TRBV5-6 and TRBJ2-1 gives the full variable domain: DAGVTQSPTHLIKTRGQQVTLRCSPKSGHDTVSWYQQALGQGPQFIFQYYEEEERQRGNFPDRFSGHQFPNYSSELNVNALLLGDSALYLCASTDRGQGMDEQFFGPGTRLTVL.

This clonotype came up many times. The chain recombines TRBV7-8 with TRBJ2-3, with 8 bases aligning to TRBD2. Trimming cost V 1 base and J 0 bases; bases outside gene matches: 9. Germline loops: CDR1 SGHVS, CDR2 FQNEAQ. This CDR3 region has 18 residues. For the CDR3, the DNA is TGTGCCAGCAGCTTAGGGTTTGGCGGGGGGACTAGCACAGATACGCAGTATTTT. Translating it yields CASSLGFGGGTSTDTQYF.

This clonotype was seen only a few times. The J gene is TRBJ1-5, the V gene TRBV15; 9 bases agree with TRBD1. The V gene's germline CDR1 is LNHNV and CDR2 YYDKDF (reference sequence). The CDR3 sequence is 17 residues long. The ends lost 3 bases at V and 1 base at J; junction bases unmatched: 7. CDR3 loop: CATSRDRGFLSNQPQHF. The CDR3 region has the DNA TGTGCCACCAGCAGGGACAGGGGTTTTCTAAGCAATCAGCCCCAGCATTTT.

This clonotype was recorded many times. V is TRBV7-2 and J is TRBJ2-1; 10 nucleotides match TRBD1. The J segment lost 6 bases and the V segment lost 0 bases, leaving 5 bases of the junction unmatched. The CDR3 spans 16 residues. Germline V gives CDR1 SGHTA, CDR2 FQGNSA. CDR3 region: CASSLAGTGVLNEQFF. CDR3 nucleotides: TGTGCCAGCAGCTTAGCTGGGACAGGGGTACTCAATGAGCAGTTCTTC.

There are a few counts of this clonotype. The chain uses TRBV6-5 and TRBJ1-1; TRBD1 might be the D (5 bases). The CDR3 extends over 16 amino acids. Germline loops: CDR1 MNHEY, CDR2 SVGAGI. V was clipped by 6 bases and J by 1 base, with 18 bases between them. The CDR3 spells CASSPNPTGPNTEAFF. The CDR3 DNA sequence: TGTGCCAGCAGCCCCAACCCGACGGGACCGAACACTGAAGCTTTCTTT.

The gene calls are TRBV7-6 and TRBJ2-1; 7 bases map to TRBD1. Germline V gene sequence: CDR1 SGHVS, CDR2 FNYEAQ. Trimming removed 5 bases from V and 9 bases from J; junction bases left unmatched: 13. The CDR3 contains 15 residues. The CDR3 is CASSLIRGQQGEQFF. The CDR3 DNA reads TGTGCCAGCAGCCTGATTAGGGGGCAACAAGGTGAGCAGTTCTTC.

This clonotype was counted many times. V is TRBV28 and J is TRBJ2-3; no clear D. This CDR3 contains 15 residues. The germline gives CDR1 MDHEN, CDR2 SYDVKM. Deletions cut 2 bases from V and 0 bases from J, with 9 bases between. CDR3 DNA sequence: TGTGCCAGCAGTTTACTAGGCCGGAGCACAGATACGCAGTATTTT. Translation gives CASSLLGRSTDTQYF.

This clonotype was counted many times. The genes are TRBV20-1 and TRBJ2-5, with D possibly TRBD1 on 6 matching bases. CDR3 length equals 13 residues. CDR1 DFQATT and CDR2 SNEGSKA come from the germline V gene (reference sequence). The V end lost 3 bases, the J end lost 1 base, and 9 bases lay between the germline ends. The CDR3 here is CSASTGLQETQYF. CDR3 DNA sequence: TGCAGTGCTAGCACAGGGCTCCAAGAGACCCAGTACTTC.

V gene TRBV5-4 combines with J gene TRBJ2-1; the match to TRBD2 covers 13 bases. The CDR3 is 16 residues long. In germline, CDR1 is SGHNT, CDR2 YYREEE (reference sequence). After removal of 4 bases from V and 6 bases from J, the junction contained 7 bases not matched to a gene. Here the CDR3 reads CASSPEGTSGANEQFF. The CDR3 region has the DNA TGTGCCAGCAGCCCGGAGGGGACTAGCGGGGCCAATGAGCAGTTCTTC.

This clonotype was seen a few times. The chain has TRBV5-6 and TRBJ2-7; tentative D call: TRBD1 (6 bases). V shed 5 bases and J shed 3 bases, with 12 bases lying between them. The CDR3 runs 13 residues. From germline, CDR1 is SGHDT and CDR2 YYEEEE. The CDR3 loop reads CASSPGQNYEQYV. DNA for the CDR3: TGTGCCAGCAGTCCCGGACAGAACTACGAGCAGTACGTC.

The chain carries TRBV7-2 and TRBJ1-1; D not certain. CDR3 length: 13 residues. V shed 3 bases and J shed 0 bases, with 5 bases lying between them. Germline CDR1 is SGHTA and CDR2 is FQGNSA. The CDR3 region is CASSFWLNTEAFF. The CDR3, as DNA: TGTGCCAGCAGCTTCTGGTTGAACACTGAAGCTTTCTTT.

This chain connects TRBV27 to TRBJ2-5; D ambiguous. The CDR3 is made up of 14 amino acids. Looked up from germline, CDR1 is MNHEY and CDR2 is SMNVEV (reference sequence). V lost 4 bases, J lost 0 bases, and 9 bases lay in between. CDR3 DNA: TGTGCCAGCAGTTCCCGGACGCACCAAGAGACCCAGTACTTC. Its translation: CASSSRTHQETQYF.

The J gene is TRBJ2-5, the V gene TRBV6-2 or TRBV6-3; D call uncertain. This CDR3 is 14 amino acids long. Germline V gives CDR1 MNHEY, CDR2 SVGEGT. V gave up 0 bases and J gave up 3 bases, with 8 bases separating them. CDR3 sequence: CASSYSGSKETQYF. DNA of the CDR3: TGTGCCAGCAGTTACTCGGGCAGCAAAGAGACCCAGTACTTC.

The chain joins TRBV6-6 to TRBJ2-7; weak D call: TRBD1 (6 bases). The CDR3 totals 12 residues. The germline CDR1 and CDR2 sequences are MNHNY and SVGAGI (reference sequence). V was shortened by 4 bases and J by 7 bases, with 11 bases between the two germline ends. The CDR3 here is CASSFHRAEQYV. The CDR3 DNA reads TGTGCCAGCAGTTTCCACAGGGCTGAGCAGTACGTC.

This clonotype was observed a handful of times. V usage is TRBV25-1 and J usage is TRBJ2-2; TRBD1 aligns across 11 bases. Germline V CDR1 and CDR2: MGHDK, SYGVNS. The CDR3 runs to 17 residues. The V segment lost 3 bases and the J segment 6 bases; nucleotides outside the gene matches: 9. CDR3 sequence reads: CASSDLGTGGDSGELFF. The CDR3, as DNA: TGTGCCAGCAGTGATTTAGGGACAGGGGGAGACTCCGGGGAGCTGTTTTTT.

This clonotype was seen repeatedly, ten times or more. The chain links TRBV7-6 to TRBJ2-1; the D gene could be TRBD1 or TRBD2 (5 bases each). The V and J ends lost 2 bases and 9 bases respectively, with 14 bases between them. There are 14 residues in the CDR3. Germline-derived CDR1 and CDR2 are SGHVS and FNYEAQ. The CDR3 DNA sequence: TGTGCCAGCAGCTTATATGGGGGAGCAAGTGAGCAGTTCTTC. Its protein is CASSLYGGASEQFF.

This clonotype was picked up many times. The chain is built from TRBV9 and TRBJ2-2; D may be TRBD1 or TRBD2 (5 bases each). CDR1 SGDLS and CDR2 YYNGEE come from the germline V gene. With 0 bases removed from V and 4 bases from J, the gap between germline ends came to 7 bases. The CDR3 has 14 amino acids. The CDR3 region has the DNA TGTGCCAGCAGCGTAGGAGGGACCACCGGGGAGCTGTTTTTT. As protein: CASSVGGTTGELFF.

This rearrangement joins TRBV10-3 to TRBJ1-4; 9 nucleotides align to TRBD1. The CDR3 contains 18 residues. J lost 1 base, V lost 4 bases, and 10 bases had no gene match. Looked up from germline, CDR1 is ENHRY and CDR2 is SYGVKD. CDR3 sequence: CAISGPPPTGGTNEKLFF. The CDR3 DNA sequence: TGTGCCATCAGTGGGCCCCCTCCGACAGGGGGAACTAATGAAAAACTGTTTTTT.

This clonotype was counted ten times or more. The gene calls are TRBV7-2 and TRBJ2-7; 7 bases line up with TRBD1. V gave up 4 bases and J gave up 6 bases; unmatched junction bases: 9. This CDR3 is built from 14 residues. Germline V CDR1 and CDR2: SGHTA, FQGNSA. The CDR3 nucleotides are TGTGCCAGCAGCTCTCGACAGGGTAGGGGCGAGCAGTACGTC. Residues: CASSSRQGRGEQYV.